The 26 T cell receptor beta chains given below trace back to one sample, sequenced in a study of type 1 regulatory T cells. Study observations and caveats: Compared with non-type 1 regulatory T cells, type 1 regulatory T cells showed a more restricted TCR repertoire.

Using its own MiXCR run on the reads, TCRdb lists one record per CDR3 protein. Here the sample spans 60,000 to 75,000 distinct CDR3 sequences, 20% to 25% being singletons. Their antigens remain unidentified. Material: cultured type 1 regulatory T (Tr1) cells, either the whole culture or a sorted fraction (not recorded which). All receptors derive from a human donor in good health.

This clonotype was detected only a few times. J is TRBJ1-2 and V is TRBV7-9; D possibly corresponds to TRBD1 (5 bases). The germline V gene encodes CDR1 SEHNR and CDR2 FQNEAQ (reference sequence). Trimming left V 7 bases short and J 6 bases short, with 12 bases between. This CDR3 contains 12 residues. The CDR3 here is CASTPGVDGYTF. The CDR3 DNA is TGTGCCAGCACCCCGGGGGTTGATGGCTACACCTTC.

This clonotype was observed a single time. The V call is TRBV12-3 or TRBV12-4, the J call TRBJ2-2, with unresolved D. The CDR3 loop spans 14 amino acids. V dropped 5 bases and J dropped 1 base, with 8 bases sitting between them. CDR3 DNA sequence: TGTGCCAGCAGTAGACATGGGAACACCGGGGAGCTGTTTTTT. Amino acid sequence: CASSRHGNTGELFF.

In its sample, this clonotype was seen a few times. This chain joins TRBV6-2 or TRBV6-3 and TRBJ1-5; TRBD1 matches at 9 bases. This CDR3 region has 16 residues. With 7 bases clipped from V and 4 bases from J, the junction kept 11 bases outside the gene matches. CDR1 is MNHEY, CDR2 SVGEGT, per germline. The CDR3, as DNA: TGTGCCAGCAAGCGTCCGCATGACAGGGGGAATCAGCCCCAGCATTTT. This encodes CASKRPHDRGNQPQHF.

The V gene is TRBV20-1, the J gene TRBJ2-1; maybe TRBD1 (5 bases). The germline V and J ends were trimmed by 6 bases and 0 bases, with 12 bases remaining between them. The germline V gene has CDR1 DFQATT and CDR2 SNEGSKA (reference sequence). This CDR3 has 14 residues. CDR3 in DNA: TGCAGTGCCCAAGGGGCGGTCTCCTACAATGAGCAGTTCTTC. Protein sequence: CSAQGAVSYNEQFF.

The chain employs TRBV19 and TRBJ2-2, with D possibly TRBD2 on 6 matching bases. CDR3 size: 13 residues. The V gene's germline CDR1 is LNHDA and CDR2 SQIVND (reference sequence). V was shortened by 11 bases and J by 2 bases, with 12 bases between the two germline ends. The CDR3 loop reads CAGRQGNTGELFF. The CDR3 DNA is TGTGCCGGGAGGCAGGGTAACACCGGGGAGCTGTTTTTT. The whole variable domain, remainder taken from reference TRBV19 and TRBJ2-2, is DGGITQSPKYLFRKEGQNVTLSCEQNLNHDAMYWYRQDPGQGLRLIYYSQIVNDFQKGDIAEGYSVSREKKESFPLTVTSAQKNPTAFYLCAGRQGNTGELFFGEGSRLTVL.

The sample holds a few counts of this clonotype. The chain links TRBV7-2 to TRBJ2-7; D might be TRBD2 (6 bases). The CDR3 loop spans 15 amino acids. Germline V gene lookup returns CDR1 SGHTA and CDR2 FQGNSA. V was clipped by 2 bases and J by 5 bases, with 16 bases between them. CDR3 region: CASSLSGRVYDEQYF. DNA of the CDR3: TGTGCCAGCAGCTTATCCGGGAGAGTCTACGACGAGCAGTACTTC.

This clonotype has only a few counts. CDR3 in DNA: TGCAGTGCTCACCTAGCGGGAACCACAGATACGCAGTATTTT. Translation: CSAHLAGTTDTQYF. The chain carries TRBV20-1 and TRBJ2-3, with TRBD2 matching over 9 bases. V trimming: 5 bases; J trimming: 2 bases; junction bases outside the gene matches: 5. CDR3 length: 14 amino acids. The germline CDR1 and CDR2 sequences are DFQATT and SNEGSKA (reference sequence).

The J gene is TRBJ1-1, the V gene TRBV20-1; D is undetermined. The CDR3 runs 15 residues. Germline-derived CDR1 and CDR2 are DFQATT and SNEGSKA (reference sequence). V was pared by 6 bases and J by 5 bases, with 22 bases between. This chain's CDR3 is CSASNGEKGGTEAFF. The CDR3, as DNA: TGCAGTGCGTCAAATGGGGAAAAAGGAGGGACTGAAGCTTTCTTT.

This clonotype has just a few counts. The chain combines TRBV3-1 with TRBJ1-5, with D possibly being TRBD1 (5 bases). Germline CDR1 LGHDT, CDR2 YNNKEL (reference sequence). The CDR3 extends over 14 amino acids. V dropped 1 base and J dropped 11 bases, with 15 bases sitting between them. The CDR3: CASSQGPGPPAQHF. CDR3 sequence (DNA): TGTGCCAGCAGCCAAGGTCCGGGGCCCCCAGCCCAGCATTTT.

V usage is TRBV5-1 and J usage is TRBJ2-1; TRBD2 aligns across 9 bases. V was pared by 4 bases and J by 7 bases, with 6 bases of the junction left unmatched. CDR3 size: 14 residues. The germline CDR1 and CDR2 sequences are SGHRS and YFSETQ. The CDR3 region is CASSGGTSFNEQFF. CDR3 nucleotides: TGCGCCAGCAGCGGTGGGACTAGCTTTAATGAGCAGTTCTTC.

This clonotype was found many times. In nucleotides, the CDR3 is TGTGCCAGCCAGGTCGGAGGACCTACGTATACGCAGTATTTT. Translating gives CASQVGGPTYTQYF. The genes are TRBV12-3 or TRBV12-4 and TRBJ2-3; tentatively, D is TRBD2 (5 bases). The CDR3 extends over 14 amino acids. V lost 8 bases to trimming and J lost 7 bases, with 19 bases between them.

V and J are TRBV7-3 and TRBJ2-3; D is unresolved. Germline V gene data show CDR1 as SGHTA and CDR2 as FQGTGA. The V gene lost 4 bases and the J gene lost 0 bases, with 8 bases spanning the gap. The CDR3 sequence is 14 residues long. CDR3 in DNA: TGTGCCAGCAGCTATGTCCCAAGCACAGATACGCAGTATTTT. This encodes CASSYVPSTDTQYF.

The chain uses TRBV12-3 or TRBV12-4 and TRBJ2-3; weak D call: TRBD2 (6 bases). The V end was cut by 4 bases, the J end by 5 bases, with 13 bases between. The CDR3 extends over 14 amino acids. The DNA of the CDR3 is TGTGCCAGCAGTTACGGGGGATCGGGAGATACGCAGTATTTT. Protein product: CASSYGGSGDTQYF.

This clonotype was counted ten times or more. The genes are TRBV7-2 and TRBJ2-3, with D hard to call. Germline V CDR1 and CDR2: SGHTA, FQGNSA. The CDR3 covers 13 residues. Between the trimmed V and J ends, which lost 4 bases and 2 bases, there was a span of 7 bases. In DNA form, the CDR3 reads TGTGCCAGCAGCTCACCCCTCACAGATACGCAGTATTTT. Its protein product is CASSSPLTDTQYF.

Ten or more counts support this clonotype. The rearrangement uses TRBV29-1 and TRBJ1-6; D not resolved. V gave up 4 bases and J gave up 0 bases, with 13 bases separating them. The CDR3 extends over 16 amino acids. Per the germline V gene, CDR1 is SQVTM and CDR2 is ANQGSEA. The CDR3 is CSVVDGDSSYNSPLHF. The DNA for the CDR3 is TGCAGCGTTGTTGATGGCGATAGCTCCTATAATTCACCCCTCCACTTT.

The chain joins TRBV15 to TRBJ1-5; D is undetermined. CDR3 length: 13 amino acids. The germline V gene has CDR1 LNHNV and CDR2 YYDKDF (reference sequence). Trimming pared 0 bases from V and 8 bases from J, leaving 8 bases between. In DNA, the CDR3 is TGTGCCACCAGCAGAGATAAAGGTGAGCCCCAGCATTTT. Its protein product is CATSRDKGEPQHF.

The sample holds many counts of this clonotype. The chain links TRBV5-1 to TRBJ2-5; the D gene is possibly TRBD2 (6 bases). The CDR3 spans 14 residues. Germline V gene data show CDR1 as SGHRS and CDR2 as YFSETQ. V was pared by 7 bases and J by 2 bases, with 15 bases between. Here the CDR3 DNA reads TGCGCCAGCGGGACTTCGCCGGGGCAAGAGACCCAGTACTTC. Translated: CASGTSPGQETQYF.

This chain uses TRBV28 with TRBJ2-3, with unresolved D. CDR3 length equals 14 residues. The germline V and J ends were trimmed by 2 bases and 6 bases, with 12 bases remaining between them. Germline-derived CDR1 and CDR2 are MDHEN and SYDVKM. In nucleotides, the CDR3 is TGTGCCAGCAGTTTAAGGCCGGCAAGTGATACGCAGTATTTT. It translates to CASSLRPASDTQYF.

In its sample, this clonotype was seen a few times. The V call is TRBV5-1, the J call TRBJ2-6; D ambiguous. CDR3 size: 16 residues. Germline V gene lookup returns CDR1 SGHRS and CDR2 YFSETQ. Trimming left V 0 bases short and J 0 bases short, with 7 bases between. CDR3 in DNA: TGCGCCAGCAGCTTGGGGCAGAGCTCTGGGGCCAACGTCCTGACTTTC. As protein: CASSLGQSSGANVLTF.

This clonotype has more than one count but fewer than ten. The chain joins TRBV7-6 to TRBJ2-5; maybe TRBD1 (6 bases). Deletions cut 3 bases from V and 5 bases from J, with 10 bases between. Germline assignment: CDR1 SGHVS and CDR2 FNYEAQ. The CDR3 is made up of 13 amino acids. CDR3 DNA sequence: TGTGCCAGCAGCTTCGGAACAGGGGAGACCCAGTACTTC. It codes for CASSFGTGETQYF.

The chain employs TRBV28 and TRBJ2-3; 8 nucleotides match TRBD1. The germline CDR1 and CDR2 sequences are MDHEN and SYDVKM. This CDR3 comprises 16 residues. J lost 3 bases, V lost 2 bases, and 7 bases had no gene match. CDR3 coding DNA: TGTGCCAGCAGTTTACCCCGCGGGACAGGAACAGATACGCAGTATTTT. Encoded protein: CASSLPRGTGTDTQYF. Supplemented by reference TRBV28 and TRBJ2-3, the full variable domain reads DVKVTQSSRYLVKRTGEKVFLECVQDMDHENMFWYRQDPGLGLRLIYFSYDVKMKEKGDIPEGYSVSREKKERFSLILESASTNQTSMYLCASSLPRGTGTDTQYFGPGTRLTVL.

The CDR3 bases are TGCAGTGCTAGAGATAGGGACAGGGGAGGGGAGACCCAGTACTTC. This sequence encodes CSARDRDRGGETQYF. This sequence joins TRBV20-1 and TRBJ2-5; 10 bases line up with TRBD1. V lost 0 bases, J lost 5 bases, and 6 bases stayed unmatched. CDR1 is DFQATT and CDR2 is SNEGSKA in the germline V gene (reference sequence). The CDR3 length is 15 residues.

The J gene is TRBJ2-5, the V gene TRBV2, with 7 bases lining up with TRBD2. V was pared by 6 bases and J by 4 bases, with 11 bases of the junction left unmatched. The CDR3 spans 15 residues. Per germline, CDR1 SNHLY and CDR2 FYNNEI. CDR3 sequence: CASRSTGGTGETQYF. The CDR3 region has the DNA TGTGCCAGCAGGTCCACCGGGGGGACGGGAGAGACCCAGTACTTC.

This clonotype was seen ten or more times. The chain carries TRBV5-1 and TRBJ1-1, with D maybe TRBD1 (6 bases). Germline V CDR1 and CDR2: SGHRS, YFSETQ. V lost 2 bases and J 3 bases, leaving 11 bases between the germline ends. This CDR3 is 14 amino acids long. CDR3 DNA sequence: TGCGCCAGCAGCTTCAGAGGGGGTGACACTGAAGCTTTCTTT. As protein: CASSFRGGDTEAFF.

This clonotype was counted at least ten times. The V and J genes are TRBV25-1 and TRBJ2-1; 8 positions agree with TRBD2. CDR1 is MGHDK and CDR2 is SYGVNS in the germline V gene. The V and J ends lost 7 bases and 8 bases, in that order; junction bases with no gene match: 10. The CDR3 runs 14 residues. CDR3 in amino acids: CASISGSLNYEQFF. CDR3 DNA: TGTGCCAGCATCAGCGGGAGCCTGAACTATGAGCAGTTCTTC.

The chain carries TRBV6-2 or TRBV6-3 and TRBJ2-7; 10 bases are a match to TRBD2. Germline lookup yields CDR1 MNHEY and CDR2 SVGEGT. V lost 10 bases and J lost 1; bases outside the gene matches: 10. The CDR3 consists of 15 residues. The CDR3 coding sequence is TGTGCCATACGAGCGGGAGGGGCCCAATCCTACGAGCAGTACTTC. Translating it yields CAIRAGGAQSYEQYF.